This T cell receptor beta chain was identified in a study of shared clonotypes between healthy human individuals. Findings and limits, study-wide: Depth of sequencing was expected to influence donor clonotype sharing.

Profiled with immunoSEQ multiplex PCR; TCRdb holds only in-frame clones, not every one. The sample holds hundreds of thousands of clones, less than 80% seen once. Concerning this clone itself: Its specificity is not known.

The length of the CDR3 is 15 residues. The V and J ends lost 3 bases and 2 bases, in that order; junction bases with no gene match: 3. Germline values: CDR1 SGHAT, CDR2 FQNNGV. The sequence was collected from a woman in her twenties or thirties in good health. V usage is TRBV11-2 and J usage is TRBJ2-7, with 11 nucleotides matching TRBD2. The sequencing sample was made of memory CD4+ T cells sorted from blood. As to subset: CD45RA-negative fraction. As DNA, the CDR3 is TGTGCCAGCAGCTTTGTGGGACTAGCGGCCTACGAGCAGTACTTC. Encoded protein: CASSFVGLAAYEQYF.